This T cell receptor beta chain is from a study of graft-versus-host responses after intestinal transplantation. Comments on this clone: The antigen remains undetermined.

Method: immunoSEQ multiplex PCR; TCRdb's copy keeps in-frame clones and lacks some. The sample records just over 95,000 clones, about 94% being singletons. V was clipped by 3 bases and J by 6 bases, with 10 bases between them. Germline V gene lookup returns CDR1 WNHNN and CDR2 SYGVQD (reference sequence). This CDR3 region has 13 residues. The source was unstimulated CD4+ T cells sorted from spleen or lymph node cells, collected before intestinal transplant. This receptor was identified in a human donor who received an intestinal transplant. This rearrangement joins TRBV10-1 to TRBJ2-3; D is unclear. The CDR3 spells CASSEHYSDTQYF. The CDR3 bases are TGCGCCAGCAGTGAACACTATTCGGATACGCAGTATTTT.